Each of the 9 T cell receptor beta chains below was sequenced from the same sample in a study of shared clonotypes between healthy human individuals. Data came from immunoSEQ multiplex PCR; TCRdb stores just in-frame clones and leaves some out. Among 850,000 to 1,200,000 clones listed, approximately 70% were seen once. Sequencing was performed on memory CD4+ T cells sorted from blood. The subset is: CD45RA-negative fraction. The receptors were gathered from a young man in good health.

The rearrangement uses TRBV5-1 and TRBJ2-3; D is perhaps TRBD1 (5 bases). The V end lost 4 bases, the J end lost 0 bases, and 15 bases lay between the germline ends. Per the germline V gene, CDR1 is SGHRS and CDR2 is YFSETQ. The CDR3 is 16 residues long. Here the CDR3 DNA reads TGCGCCAGCAGCCTAGGCAGGGCAATTAGCACAGATACGCAGTATTTT. Protein: CASSLGRAISTDTQYF.

This clone has ten or more counts. This rearrangement joins TRBV6-5 to TRBJ1-6; D gene unclear. Trimming took 2 bases from V and 9 from J, leaving 17 bases between them. The CDR3 consists of 16 residues. Germline V CDR1 and CDR2: MNHEY, SVGAGI. The CDR3 DNA follows: TGTGCCAGCAGTTACAGCAGAAACGATCGGGGTTCACCCCTCCACTTT. Translated: CASSYSRNDRGSPLHF.

The chain is built from TRBV30 and TRBJ1-1; perhaps TRBD1 as D (6 bases). V lost 5 bases to trimming and J lost 1 base, with 11 bases between them. The CDR3 sequence is 13 residues long. Looked up from germline, CDR1 is GTSNPN and CDR2 is SVGIG (reference sequence). The CDR3 sequence: CAWYDRPNTEAFF. In DNA, the CDR3 is TGTGCCTGGTATGACAGGCCGAACACTGAAGCTTTCTTT.

The table lists this clone with a count of one. The sample contains more than one DNA sequence encoding this CDR3. The chain has TRBV5-1 and TRBJ2-2; D is perhaps TRBD1 (7 bases). The CDR3 covers 15 residues. Per germline, CDR1 SGHRS and CDR2 YFSETQ. V dropped 1 base and J dropped 3 bases, with 10 bases sitting between them. CDR3 protein: CASSLSRGDTGELFF. The CDR3 nucleotides read TGCGCCAGCAGCTTGTCCAGGGGGGACACCGGGGAGCTGTTTTTT.

The rearrangement links TRBV11-2 to TRBJ2-5, with 7 nucleotides matching TRBD1. With the DNA end fitting TRBJ2-7 better, the J assignment may be wrong. Germline CDR1 reads SGHAT; CDR2 reads FQNNGV. This CDR3 is built from 16 residues. CDR3 region: CASSQGVGKSSYEQYF. CDR3 nucleotide sequence: TGTGCCAGCAGTCAGGGGGTAGGGAAGAGCTCCTACGAGCAGTACTTC.

This clone has only a few counts. The V and J genes are TRBV9 and TRBJ2-5; 7 bases agree with TRBD2. Germline V lookup: CDR1 SGDLS, CDR2 YYNGEE. The CDR3 has 15 amino acids. J lost 3 bases, V lost 0 bases, and 5 bases had no gene match. CDR3 nucleotide sequence: TGTGCCAGCAGCGTAGGGGCGGGGGAGGAAGAGACCCAGTACTTC. Its protein is CASSVGAGEEETQYF.

This CDR3 is CASSKDPREDRATDTQYF. CDR3 nucleotide sequence: TGTGCCAGCAGCAAAGACCCCCGGGAGGACAGAGCGACAGATACGCAGTATTTT. This chain uses TRBV21-1 with TRBJ2-3; the D call in the table, TRBD2, was not verified against the DNA. TRBV21-1 is a listed pseudogene. There are 18 residues in the CDR3.

With respect to this clone: The junction shows a germline mismatch at one end, possibly a read error. V and J are TRBV4-2 and TRBJ1-6; 7 bases fit TRBD1. CDR1 is LGHNA and CDR2 is YNFKEQ in the germline V gene. The CDR3 consists of 14 residues. CDR3 sequence reads: CASRTGDRDSPLHF. CDR3 nucleotides: TGTGCCAGCAGGACGGGAGACAGGGATTCCCCCCTCCACTTT.

V is TRBV7-2 and J is TRBJ1-5; the D is unclear. Germline V gene sequence: CDR1 SGHTA, CDR2 FQGNSA. This CDR3 spans 15 amino acids. Trimming removed 1 base from V and 2 bases from J, with 9 bases in between. The CDR3 DNA is TGTGCCAGCAGCTTAGAGGGAGGCGGCAATCAGCCCCAGCATTTT. Protein: CASSLEGGGNQPQHF.